This paragraph reports one T cell receptor (beta chain). The antigen remains undetermined. The data are from a study of T cell responses to AZD1222 COVID-19 vaccine. At the level of the study: Pooled samples include second doses given at about 4 or 12 weeks.

CDR3 length equals 16 residues. J gave up 7 bases and V 4 bases, and 12 bases lay outside the gene matches. Per germline, CDR1 SGHDN and CDR2 FVKESK. TCRdb's table, derived via immunoSEQ multiplex PCR, lists solely in-frame clones and lacks some. The sample yields about 74,000 clones, roughly 89% seen once. Broader study findings: In all cases, repertoires were sampled only after the peak T cell response. Females outnumbered males among donors, who were mostly white British; clonal diversity was possibly underestimated. At study baseline, merely six AZD1222 recipients were seropositive.

The chain joins TRBV14 to TRBJ1-4; 7 nucleotides line up with TRBD1. This sequence was found in an adult in good health. The material sequenced was peripheral blood, taken on day 0 of AZD1222 vaccination. CDR3 in amino acids: CASSRGNRGGIEKLFF. The CDR3 nucleotides are TGTGCCAGCAGCCGCGGAAACAGGGGAGGTATTGAAAAACTGTTTTTT.